The next 17 T cell receptor beta chains were all read from a single sample in a study of blood T cell repertoires in COVID-19. Profiling relied on immunoSEQ multiplex PCR, and the TCRdb table lists in-frame clones only, not all of them. Here the sample spans more than 400,000 clones, 80% to 90% being singletons. Material for sequencing was peripheral blood. These TCRs come from a human donor in a cohort sampled during active COVID-19.

Only one count was recorded for this clone. V usage is TRBV3-1 (or the pseudogene TRBV3-2) and J usage is TRBJ2-7; TRBD2 aligns across 11 bases. Germline CDR1 is LGHDT and CDR2 is YNNKEL (reference sequence). The CDR3 spans 16 residues. Trimming at V came to 1 base and at J to 2 bases, leaving 4 bases not matched to a gene. In DNA form, the CDR3 reads TGTGCCAGCAGCCAAGGTATAGCGGGAGGGCCCTACGAGCAGTACTTC. This codes for CASSQGIAGGPYEQYF.

The rearrangement joins TRBV5-1 to TRBJ1-1; possibly TRBD1 for D (6 bases). CDR3 length: 18 residues. V lost 0 bases to trimming and J lost 6 bases, with 24 bases between them. In germline, CDR1 is SGHRS, CDR2 YFSETQ. CDR3 residues: CASSLVSRGGPRPAEAFF. The DNA for the CDR3 is TGCGCCAGCAGCTTGGTATCTCGCGGGGGGCCCCGTCCTGCTGAAGCTTTCTTT. Based on the CDR3 plus reference TRBV5-1 and TRBJ1-1, the full variable domain is KAGVTQTPRYLIKTRGQQVTLSCSPISGHRSVSWYQQTPGQGLQFLFEYFSETQRNKGNFPGRFSGRQFSNSRSEMNVSTLELGDSALYLCASSLVSRGGPRPAEAFFGQGTRLTVV.

This sequence joins TRBV19 and TRBJ1-2; D uncertain. CDR3 length: 14 residues. V lost 5 bases and J lost 0, with 10 bases in between. Looked up from germline, CDR1 is LNHDA and CDR2 is SQIVND (reference sequence). CDR3 nucleotide sequence: TGTGCCAGTAGTTCACAAGTTTCTAACTATGGCTACACCTTC. Protein sequence: CASSSQVSNYGYTF.

The V and J genes are TRBV12-3 or TRBV12-4 and TRBJ1-1; TRBD1 matches 8 bases. The CDR3 covers 13 residues. V shed 1 base and J 8 bases; nucleotides not matched to a gene: 3. Here the CDR3 DNA reads TGTGCCAGCAGTTTAGGCCGGGACAGGGAAGCTTTCTTT. This translates into CASSLGRDREAFF.

The genes are TRBV30 and TRBJ1-2, with D tentatively TRBD1 (5 bases). The CDR3 is made up of 15 amino acids. Trimming removed 1 base from V and 8 bases from J, with 20 bases in between. Per the germline V gene, CDR1 is GTSNPN and CDR2 is SVGIG (reference sequence). The CDR3 here is CAWSGLTAGVGGYTF. The CDR3 coding sequence is TGTGCCTGGAGTGGGTTGACAGCGGGTGTGGGGGGCTACACCTTC.

The V gene is TRBV6-5, the J gene TRBJ2-5, with a weak D call TRBD2 (7 bases). Germline CDR1 reads MNHEY; CDR2 reads SVGAGI. The CDR3 totals 13 residues. The V end lost 7 bases, the J end lost 4 bases, and 13 bases lay between the germline ends. CDR3 residues: CASTQGGGETQYF. In DNA form, the CDR3 reads TGTGCCAGCACCCAAGGGGGGGGAGAGACCCAGTACTTC.

The J gene is TRBJ2-7, the V gene TRBV6-2 or TRBV6-3, with TRBD1 matching 9 bases. Trimming at V came to 6 bases and at J to 3 bases, leaving 6 bases not matched to a gene. This CDR3 has 14 residues. Looked up from germline, CDR1 is MNHEY and CDR2 is SVGEGT. Here the CDR3 reads CASSSPGQGYEQYF. CDR3 nucleotides: TGTGCCAGCAGCTCTCCGGGACAGGGCTACGAGCAGTACTTC.

The chain recombines TRBV5-1 with TRBJ1-4; perhaps TRBD1 as D (5 bases). Trimming cost V 0 bases and J 5 bases, with 14 bases left between them. The CDR3 contains 16 residues. Germline CDR1 SGHRS, CDR2 YFSETQ. This CDR3 is CASSLAQGGRNEKLFF. CDR3 coding DNA: TGCGCCAGCAGCTTGGCCCAGGGAGGGCGGAATGAAAAACTGTTTTTT.

This clone was observed a few times. The rearrangement uses TRBV2 and TRBJ2-1; D ambiguous. The germline V gene encodes CDR1 SNHLY and CDR2 FYNNEI. CDR3 length: 15 residues. Trimming removed 4 bases at V and 0 bases at J, with 10 bases between. The CDR3 reads CASSASVRSYNEQFF. The CDR3 DNA reads as TGTGCCAGCAGTGCGTCGGTCCGCTCCTACAATGAGCAGTTCTTC. Full variable domain (outside the CDR3, taken from reference TRBV2 and TRBJ2-1): EPEVTQTPSHQVTQMGQEVILRCVPISNHLYFYWYRQILGQKVEFLVSFYNNEISEKSEIFDDQFSVERPDGSNFTLKIRSTKLEDSAMYFCASSASVRSYNEQFFGPGTRLTVL.

The chain combines TRBV6-5 with TRBJ2-2; tentative D call: TRBD1 (5 bases). The V and J ends lost 6 bases and 1 base respectively, with 9 bases between them. CDR1 and CDR2 (germline): MNHEY, SVGAGI. The CDR3 totals 14 residues. CDR3: CASSREGNTGELFF. The DNA of the CDR3 is TGTGCCAGCAGCAGGGAAGGGAACACCGGGGAGCTGTTTTTT.

CDR3 sequence: CASNSGDWQQFF. The CDR3 DNA sequence: TGTGCCAGCAATAGCGGAGATTGGCAGCAGTTCTTC. This sequence joins TRBV6-5 and TRBJ2-1, with D maybe TRBD2 (6 bases). The length of the CDR3 is 12 residues. V lost 7 bases to trimming and J lost 11 bases, with 15 bases between them. Germline values: CDR1 MNHEY, CDR2 SVGAGI.

The chain links TRBV5-1 to TRBJ2-5; possibly TRBD2 for D (5 bases). Germline assignment: CDR1 SGHRS and CDR2 YFSETQ. V was clipped by 0 bases and J by 5 bases, with 14 bases between them. This CDR3 has 15 amino acids. CDR3 in amino acids: CASSLARLRGETQYF. As DNA, the CDR3 is TGCGCCAGCAGCTTGGCGCGGCTAAGAGGGGAGACCCAGTACTTC.

V usage is TRBV21-1 and J usage is TRBJ1-3; no check of the table's D call, TRBD1, against the DNA was made. TRBV21-1 is annotated as a pseudogene. The CDR3 has 17 residues. CDR3 DNA sequence: TGTGCCAGCACCTTCCGGGACAGGGGATTTACTGGAAACACCATATATTTT. The encoded protein is CASTFRDRGFTGNTIYF.

This clone was seen more than once but under ten times. The chain uses TRBV7-2 and TRBJ2-2; D is possibly TRBD1 (5 bases). This CDR3 contains 14 residues. Germline V gives CDR1 SGHTA, CDR2 FQGNSA. V lost 5 bases and J 7 bases, leaving 14 bases between the germline ends. CDR3 sequence reads: CASSIQGKGGELFF. The CDR3 DNA follows: TGTGCCAGCAGCATTCAGGGAAAGGGCGGGGAGCTGTTTTTT.

This clone came up once. The chain carries TRBV27 and TRBJ2-1; 7 nucleotides align to TRBD1. With V trimmed by 9 bases and J by 12 bases, 20 bases remained unmatched. There are 15 residues in the CDR3. Germline CDR1 and CDR2: MNHEY and SMNVEV (reference sequence). The CDR3 reads CASSPGQFRTMTQFF. DNA for the CDR3: TGTGCCAGTTCGCCGGGACAGTTCCGCACAATGACGCAGTTCTTC.

V and J are TRBV19 and TRBJ1-1; D possibly corresponds to TRBD1 (5 bases). The V gene lost 6 bases and the J gene lost 3 bases, with 11 bases spanning the gap. The CDR3 extends over 13 amino acids. From germline, CDR1 is LNHDA and CDR2 SQIVND (reference sequence). Here the CDR3 DNA reads TGTGCCAGTAGCTACCGCAGGGACACTGAAGCTTTCTTT. Protein sequence: CASSYRRDTEAFF.

V gene TRBV5-1 combines with J gene TRBJ1-1; no clear D. The germline gives CDR1 SGHRS, CDR2 YFSETQ. This CDR3 is built from 13 residues. The V end was cut by 5 bases, the J end by 1 base, with 9 bases between. CDR3 protein: CASRREGNTEAFF. The CDR3 bases are TGCGCCAGCAGAAGGGAGGGGAACACTGAAGCTTTCTTT.